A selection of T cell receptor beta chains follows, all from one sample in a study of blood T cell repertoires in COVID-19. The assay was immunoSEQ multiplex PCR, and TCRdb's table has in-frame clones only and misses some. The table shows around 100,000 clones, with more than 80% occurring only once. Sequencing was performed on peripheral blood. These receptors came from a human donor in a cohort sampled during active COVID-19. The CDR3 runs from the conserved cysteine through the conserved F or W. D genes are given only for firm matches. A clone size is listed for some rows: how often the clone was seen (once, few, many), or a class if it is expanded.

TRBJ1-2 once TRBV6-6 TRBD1 TGTGCCAGCATCAAGGGGACAGGGGGCCGGGGCTACACCTTC CASIKGTGGRGYTF
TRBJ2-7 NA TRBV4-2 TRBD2 TGTGCCAGCAGCCAAACCACTAGCGGGGACTACGAGCAGTACTTC CASSQTTSGDYEQYF
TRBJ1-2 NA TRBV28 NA TGTGCCAGCAGTTCTCCGGCGGACACCCGGAACTATGGCTACACCTTC CASSSPADTRNYGYTF
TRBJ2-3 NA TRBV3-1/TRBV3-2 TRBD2 TGTGCCAGCAGCCAACTAGCGGGCCTCACAGATACGCAGTATTTT CASSQLAGLTDTQYF
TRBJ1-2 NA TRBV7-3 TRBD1 TGTGCCAGCAGCCCGGACAGGGGGGTTGGCTACACCTTC CASSPDRGVGYTF
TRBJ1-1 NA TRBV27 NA TGTCCTGAGGACGGGGTAACAATGAACACTGAAGCTTTCTTT CPEDGVTMNTEAFF
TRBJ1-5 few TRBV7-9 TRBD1 TGTGCCAGCAGCTGGGGACAGGGGATTCAGCCCCAGCATTTT CASSWGQGIQPQHF
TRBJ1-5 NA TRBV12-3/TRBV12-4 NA TGTGCCAGCAGTTCATCTAGCAATCAGCCCCAGCATTTT CASSSSSNQPQHF
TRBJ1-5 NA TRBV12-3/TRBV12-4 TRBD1 TGTGCCAGCAGTCCCGGGACAGGCCCTGAGCATTTT CASSPGTGPEHF
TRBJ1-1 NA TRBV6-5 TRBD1 TGTGCCAGCAGTTACCCCCGGACAGGGGGGACTGAAGCTTTCTTT CASSYPRTGGTEAFF
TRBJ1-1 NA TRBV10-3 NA TGTGCCATCAGTTTTGGGGGCTGGAACACTGAAGCTTTCTTT CAISFGGWNTEAFF
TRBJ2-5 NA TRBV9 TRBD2 TGTGCCAGCAGCGTAGGGCCAGCGGGGTTGCAAGAGACCCAGTACTTC CASSVGPAGLQETQYF
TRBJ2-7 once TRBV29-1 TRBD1 TGCAGCGTAGTGACAGGGTACGAGCAGTACTTC CSVVTGYEQYF
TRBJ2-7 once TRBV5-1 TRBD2 TGCGCCAGCAGCATCACTAGCGGGGGCGACGAGCAGTACTTC CASSITSGGDEQYF
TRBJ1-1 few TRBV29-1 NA TGCAGCGTTGAAAGGGGGGGCACTGAAGCTTTCTTT CSVERGGTEAFF
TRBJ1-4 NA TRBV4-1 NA TGCGCCAGCGGCGGTTGGGGGCTTGCAGGGGAAGATGAAAAACTGTTTTTT CASGGWGLAGEDEKLFF
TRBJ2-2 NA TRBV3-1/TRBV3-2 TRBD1 TGTGCCAGCAGACCGACAGGGACCACCGGGGAGCTGTTTTTT CASRPTGTTGELFF
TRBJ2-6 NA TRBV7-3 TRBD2 TGTGCCAGCAGCTTAACGGCGGGGGTTTGGTCTGGGGCCAACGTCCTGACTTTC CASSLTAGVWSGANVLTF
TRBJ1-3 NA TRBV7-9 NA TGTGCCAGCAGCTTAGTTCCAGGCACCGGAAACACCATATATTTT CASSLVPGTGNTIYF
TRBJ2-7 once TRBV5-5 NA TGTGCCAGCAGCTTGACTCCCATCCCCTTGGACGAGCAGTACTTC CASSLTPIPLDEQYF
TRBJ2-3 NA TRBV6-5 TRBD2 TGTGCCAGCCTATCGGGAGGGGCGAGAGGAGATACGCAGTATTTT CASLSGGARGDTQYF
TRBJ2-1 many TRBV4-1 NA TGCGCCAGCAGCCAAGACCAGGGCTCCTACAATGAGCAGTTCTTC CASSQDQGSYNEQFF
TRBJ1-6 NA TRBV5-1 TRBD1 TGCGCCAGCAGCTTGGGCGACAGGGATGGATCACCCCTCCACTTT CASSLGDRDGSPLHF
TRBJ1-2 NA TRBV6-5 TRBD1 TGTGCCAGCAGTTATAACAGGGGGGTTAATGGCTACACCTTC CASSYNRGVNGYTF
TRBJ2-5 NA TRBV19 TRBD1 TGTGCCAGTAAACCTAGGACAGGGATGGGGCCAGAGACCCAGTACTTC CASKPRTGMGPETQYF
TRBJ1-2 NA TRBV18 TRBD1 TGTGCCAGCTCACCACCGGGGACAGGGGCCTATGGCTACACCTTC CASSPPGTGAYGYTF
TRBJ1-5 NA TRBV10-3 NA TGTGCCATCAGTGAGGGGGGGGGCTCCGGACCGGGTCAGCCCCAGCATTTT CAISEGGGSGPGQPQHF
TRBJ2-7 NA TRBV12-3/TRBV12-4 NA TGTGCCAGCAGTTGGGCGCAGGGCTACGAGCAGTACTTC CASSWAQGYEQYF
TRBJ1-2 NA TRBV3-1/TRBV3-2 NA TGTGCCAGCAGCCAAAGGGATACAGGGACTGGCTACACCTTC CASSQRDTGTGYTF
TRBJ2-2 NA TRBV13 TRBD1 TGTGCCAGCAGCAGCCGGGACAGGCTTAACACCGGGGAGCTGTTTTTT CASSSRDRLNTGELFF
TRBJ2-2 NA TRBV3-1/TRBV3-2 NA TGTGCCAGCAGCCATTGGCAGACTGGCACCGGGGAGCTGTTTTTT CASSHWQTGTGELFF
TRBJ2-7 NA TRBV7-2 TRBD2 TGTGCCAGCAGCAGCGGACTAGCGGGGGTCTACGAGCAGTACTTC CASSSGLAGVYEQYF
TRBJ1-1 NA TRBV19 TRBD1 TGTGCCAGTAGTATGGGTCGACAGGGCCGGACTGAAGCTTTCTTT CASSMGRQGRTEAFF
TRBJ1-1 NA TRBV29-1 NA TGCAGCGTTTTCTCCCGTCCTTCGTCGGACACTGAAGCTTTCTTT CSVFSRPSSDTEAFF
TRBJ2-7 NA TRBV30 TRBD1 TGTGCCTGGAGTCCGGACAGGGGGCTGTACGAGCAGTACTTC CAWSPDRGLYEQYF
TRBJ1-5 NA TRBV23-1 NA TGCGCCAGCAGTCAACAGGGGATCGGGCAGCCCCAGCATTTT CASSQQGIGQPQHF
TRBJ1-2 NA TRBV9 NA TGTGCCAGCAGCCCTATAACATCCGGGTCTAGTGGCTACACCTTC CASSPITSGSSGYTF
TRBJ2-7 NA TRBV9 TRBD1 TGTGCCAGCAGCGTAGACGGGACAGATATGTACGAGCAGTACTTC CASSVDGTDMYEQYF
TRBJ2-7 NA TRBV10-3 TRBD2 TGTGCCATCAGCCAGAATAGCGGGGTCAACGAGCAGTACTTC CAISQNSGVNEQYF
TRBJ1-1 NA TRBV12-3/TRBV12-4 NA TGTGCCAGCAGTTTAGCTAGGAACACTGAAGCTTTCTTT CASSLARNTEAFF
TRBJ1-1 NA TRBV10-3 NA TGTGCCAGTACAGGGTTGACTGAAGCTTTCTTT CASTGLTEAFF
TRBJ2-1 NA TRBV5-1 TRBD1 TGCGCCACCGGGACAGGGACCTACAATGAGCAGTTCTTC CATGTGTYNEQFF
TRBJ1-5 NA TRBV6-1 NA TGTGCCAGCAGTGATAGGGGGAACCAGCCCCAGCATTTT CASSDRGNQPQHF
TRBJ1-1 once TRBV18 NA TGTGCCAGCTCACCAGGGGGGGGAGGCGCTGAAGCTTTCTTT CASSPGGGGAEAFF
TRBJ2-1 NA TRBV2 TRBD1 TGTGCCAGCACTGTGGACAGGATCAATGAGCAGTTCTTC CASTVDRINEQFF
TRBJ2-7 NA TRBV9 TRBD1 TGTGCCAGCAGCGTAGGGGGACAGCAAAACGAGCAGTACTTC CASSVGGQQNEQYF
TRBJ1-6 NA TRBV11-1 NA TGTGCCAGCAGCTTAGAAAAAGCGAATTCACCCCTCCACTTT CASSLEKANSPLHF
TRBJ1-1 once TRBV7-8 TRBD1 TGTGCCAGCAGCTTAGGGTCTGGGACAGTAAACACTGAAGCTTTCTTT CASSLGSGTVNTEAFF
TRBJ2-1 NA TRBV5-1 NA TGCGCCAGCACCCCAGCGGCAGTTTACAATGAGCAGTTCTTC CASTPAAVYNEQFF
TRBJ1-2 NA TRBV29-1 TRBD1 TGCAGCGTCGCCGACAGGGGCCGCTCCCTCTATGGCTACACCTTC CSVADRGRSLYGYTF
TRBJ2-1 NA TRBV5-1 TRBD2 TGCGCCAGCAGCTTAGCGGGGGGCTATGAGCAGTTCTTC CASSLAGGYEQFF
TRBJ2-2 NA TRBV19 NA TGTGCCAGTAGGAAACAGGACGCGAACACCGGGGAGCTGTTTTTT CASRKQDANTGELFF